Included here is one TCR beta chain sequence, with context. Its antigen is unidentified. The sample is drawn from a study of T cell responses to AZD1222 COVID-19 vaccine. Study findings and constraints: Clonal diversity was possibly underestimated, and the donors were mostly white British, with more females.

Clones were sequenced by immunoSEQ multiplex PCR, and TCRdb holds only the in-frame ones, with some missing. The data contain fewer than 150,000 clones, 84% of them singletons. V was pared by 5 bases and J by 3 bases, with 7 bases of the junction left unmatched. From germline, CDR1 is SGHRS and CDR2 YFSETQ. The CDR3 loop spans 15 amino acids. The source is an adult in good health. This chain joins TRBV5-1 and TRBJ2-2, with 7 bases aligning to TRBD2. The sample here was peripheral blood, taken on day 0 of AZD1222 vaccination. CDR3 nucleotide sequence: TGCGCCAGCAGTCGTCGACTAGCTGACACCGGGGAGCTGTTTTTT. This sequence encodes CASSRRLADTGELFF.